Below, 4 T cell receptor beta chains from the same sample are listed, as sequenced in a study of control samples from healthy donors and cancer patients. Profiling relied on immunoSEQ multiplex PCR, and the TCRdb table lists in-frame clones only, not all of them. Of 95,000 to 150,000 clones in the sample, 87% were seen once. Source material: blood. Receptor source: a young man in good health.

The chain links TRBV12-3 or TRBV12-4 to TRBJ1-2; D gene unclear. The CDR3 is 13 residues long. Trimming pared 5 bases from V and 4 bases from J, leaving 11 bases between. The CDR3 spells CASSPRASYGYTF. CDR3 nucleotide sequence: TGTGCCAGCAGTCCCCGGGCCAGCTATGGCTACACCTTC.

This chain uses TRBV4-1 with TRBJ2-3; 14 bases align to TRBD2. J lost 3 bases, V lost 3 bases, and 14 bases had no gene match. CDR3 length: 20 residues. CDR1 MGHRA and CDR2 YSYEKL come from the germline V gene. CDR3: CASSHHGLAGGLKRTDTQYF. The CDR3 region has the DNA TGCGCCAGCAGCCACCACGGACTAGCGGGAGGCCTCAAACGTACAGATACGCAGTATTTT.

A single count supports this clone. CDR3 DNA sequence: TGCGCCAGCAGTGAGGCCGGACGGAATGAAAAACTGTTTTTT. Amino acid sequence: CASSEAGRNEKLFF. The rearrangement links TRBV10-1 to TRBJ1-4; D gene uncertain. Germline V gene data show CDR1 as WNHNN and CDR2 as SYGVQD (reference sequence). The length of the CDR3 is 14 residues. V dropped 2 bases and J dropped 5 bases, with 9 bases sitting between them.

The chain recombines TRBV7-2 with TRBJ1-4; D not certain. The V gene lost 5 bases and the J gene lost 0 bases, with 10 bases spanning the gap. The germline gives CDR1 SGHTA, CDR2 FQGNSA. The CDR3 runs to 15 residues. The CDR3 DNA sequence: TGTGCCAGCAGCGTCACAGCTGCAACTAATGAAAAACTGTTTTTT. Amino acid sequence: CASSVTAATNEKLFF.